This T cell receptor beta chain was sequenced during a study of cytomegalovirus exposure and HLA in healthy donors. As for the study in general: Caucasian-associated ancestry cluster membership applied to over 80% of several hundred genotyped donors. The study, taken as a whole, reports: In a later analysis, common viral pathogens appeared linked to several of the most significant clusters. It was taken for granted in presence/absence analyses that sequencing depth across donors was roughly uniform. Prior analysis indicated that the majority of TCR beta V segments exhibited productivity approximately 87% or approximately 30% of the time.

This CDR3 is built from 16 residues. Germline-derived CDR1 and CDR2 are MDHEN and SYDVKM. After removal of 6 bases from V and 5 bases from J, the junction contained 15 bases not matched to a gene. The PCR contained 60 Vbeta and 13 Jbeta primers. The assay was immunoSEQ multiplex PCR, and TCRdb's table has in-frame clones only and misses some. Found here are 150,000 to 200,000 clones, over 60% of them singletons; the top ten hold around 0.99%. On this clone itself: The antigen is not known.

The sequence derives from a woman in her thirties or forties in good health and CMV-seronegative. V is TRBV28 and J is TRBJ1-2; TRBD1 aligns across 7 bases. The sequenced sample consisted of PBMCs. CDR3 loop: CASSIPQTGTAYGYTF. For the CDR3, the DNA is TGTGCCAGCAGCATACCTCAAACCGGGACAGCTTATGGCTACACCTTC.